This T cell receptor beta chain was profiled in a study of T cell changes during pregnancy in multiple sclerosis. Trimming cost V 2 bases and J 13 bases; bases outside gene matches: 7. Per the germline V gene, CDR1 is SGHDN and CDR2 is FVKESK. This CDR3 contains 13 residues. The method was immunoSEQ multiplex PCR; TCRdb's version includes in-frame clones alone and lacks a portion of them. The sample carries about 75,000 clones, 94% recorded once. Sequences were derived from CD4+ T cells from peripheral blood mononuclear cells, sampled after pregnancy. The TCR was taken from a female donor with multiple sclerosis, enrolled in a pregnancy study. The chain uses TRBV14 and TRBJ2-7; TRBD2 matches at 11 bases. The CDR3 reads CASSQIAGGPVYF. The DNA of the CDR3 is TGTGCCAGCAGCCAAATAGCGGGAGGGCCCGTATACTTC.